The next 10 T cell receptor beta chains were all read from a single sample in a study of cytomegalovirus exposure and HLA in healthy donors. 60 Vbeta and 13 Jbeta primers were used in PCR. Repertoires were generated with immunoSEQ multiplex PCR, while TCRdb's copy carries only in-frame clones and drops some. This sample has approximately 130,000 clones, with approximately 82% found just once. Sequencing was carried out using PBMCs. The receptor source for this set is a boy aged 2-9 years in good health and CMV-seronegative.

The rearrangement uses TRBV7-9 and TRBJ1-2; D is uncertain. Germline V CDR1 and CDR2: SEHNR, FQNEAQ (reference sequence). The CDR3 runs 16 residues. V dropped 4 bases and J dropped 4 bases, with 19 bases sitting between them. The CDR3 region is CASSYKDLELFYGYTF. The CDR3, as DNA: TGTGCCAGCAGCTATAAGGATTTGGAGCTCTTCTATGGCTACACCTTC. Full variable domain (outside the CDR3, taken from reference TRBV7-9 and TRBJ1-2): DTGVSQNPRHKITKRGQNVTFRCDPISEHNRLYWYRQTLGQGPEFLTYFQNEAQLEKSRLLSDRFSAERPKGSFSTLEIQRTEQGDSAMYLCASSYKDLELFYGYTFGSGTRLTVV.

The chain links TRBV29-1 to TRBJ1-1; tentative D call: TRBD1 (5 bases). This CDR3 has 15 residues. Germline CDR1 SQVTM, CDR2 ANQGSEA. V was shortened by 3 bases and J by 1 base, with 15 bases between the two germline ends. CDR3 region: CSVDNSRGRNTEAFF. Here the CDR3 DNA reads TGCAGCGTTGACAACTCCCGGGGGAGGAACACTGAAGCTTTCTTT. The whole variable domain, remainder taken from reference TRBV29-1 and TRBJ1-1, is SAVISQKPSRDICQRGTSLTIQCQVDSQVTMMFWYRQQPGQSLTLIATANQGSEATYESGFVIDKFPISRPNLTFSTLTVSNMSPEDSSIYLCSVDNSRGRNTEAFFGQGTRLTVV.

The chain has TRBV13 and TRBJ2-1, with 10 bases identical to TRBD1. CDR3 length: 16 amino acids. J was trimmed by 4 bases and V by 5 bases; bases with no gene match: 8. CDR1 PRHDT and CDR2 FYEKMQ come from the germline V gene (reference sequence). CDR3 sequence: CASSPGTGVEYNEQFF. Here the CDR3 DNA reads TGTGCCAGCAGCCCCGGGACAGGGGTGGAGTACAATGAGCAGTTCTTC.

This rearrangement joins TRBV5-6 to TRBJ2-7; D possibly corresponds to TRBD1 (6 bases). The germline V gene has CDR1 SGHDT and CDR2 YYEEEE. Trimming took off 2 bases at V and 4 bases at J, with 13 bases between the two ends. The CDR3 loop spans 14 amino acids. DNA of the CDR3: TGTGCCAGCAGCTTAGTAGACAGGTATTACGAGCAGTACGTC. It codes for CASSLVDRYYEQYV.

The chain combines TRBV5-1 with TRBJ1-1; 7 bases are a match to TRBD1. CDR1 SGHRS and CDR2 YFSETQ come from the germline V gene. Losses at the gene ends were 4 bases for V and 7 bases for J; bases not matched to a gene: 4. CDR3 length: 12 amino acids. This chain's CDR3 is CASSEGQLEAFF. The DNA of the CDR3 is TGCGCCAGCAGCGAGGGACAGCTTGAAGCTTTCTTT.

The chain is built from TRBV7-3 and TRBJ2-5; D perhaps matches TRBD1 (6 bases). V lost 4 bases and J 4 bases, leaving 16 bases between the germline ends. CDR3 length: 15 amino acids. CDR1 is SGHTA, CDR2 FQGTGA, per germline. CDR3 coding DNA: TGTGCCAGCAGCTCGGCAGGGGCAGGTGCAGAGACCCAGTACTTC. This codes for CASSSAGAGAETQYF.

V usage is TRBV6-4 and J usage is TRBJ1-6, with 7 nucleotides matching TRBD1. CDR1 MRHNA and CDR2 SNTAGT come from the germline V gene. With 0 bases clipped from V and 4 bases from J, the junction kept 0 bases outside the gene matches. The CDR3 has 15 amino acids. CDR3 sequence reads: CASSDSGQYNSPLHF. In DNA form, the CDR3 reads TGTGCCAGCAGTGACTCGGGACAGTATAATTCACCCCTCCACTTT.

Points on this clone: This specimen includes other DNA sequences encoding the same CDR3. The V gene is TRBV7-9, the J gene TRBJ1-2; weak D call: TRBD1 (6 bases). There are 12 residues in the CDR3. Germline loops: CDR1 SEHNR, CDR2 FQNEAQ (reference sequence). V lost 3 bases to trimming and J lost 8 bases, with 10 bases between them. The CDR3 protein is CASSLGDRGYTF. DNA for the CDR3: TGTGCCAGCAGCTTGGGAGACAGGGGCTACACCTTC. The full variable domain, rest sourced from reference TRBV7-9 and TRBJ1-2, is DTGVSQNPRHKITKRGQNVTFRCDPISEHNRLYWYRQTLGQGPEFLTYFQNEAQLEKSRLLSDRFSAERPKGSFSTLEIQRTEQGDSAMYLCASSLGDRGYTFGSGTRLTVV.

The V call is TRBV4-1, the J call TRBJ2-7; 14 bases align to TRBD2. V dropped 1 base and J dropped 0; count of bases not matched to a gene: 11. CDR1 and CDR2 from the germline V gene are MGHRA and YSYEKL. The length of the CDR3 is 20 residues. CDR3 in amino acids: CASSQGGRGLAGVPSYEQYF. In nucleotides, the CDR3 is TGCGCCAGCAGCCAAGGAGGCCGGGGACTAGCGGGGGTTCCCTCCTACGAGCAGTACTTC.

This clone was seen only a few times. J is TRBJ1-4 and V is TRBV19; 11 bases are shared with TRBD1. V was clipped by 5 bases and J by 10 bases; unmatched bases: 3. The germline V gene has CDR1 LNHDA and CDR2 SQIVND (reference sequence). The CDR3 has 13 residues. The CDR3 is CASSAGTGGKLFF. The CDR3, as DNA: TGTGCCAGTAGTGCCGGGACAGGGGGAAAACTGTTTTTT. Complete variable domain (other parts from reference TRBV19 and TRBJ1-4): DGGITQSPKYLFRKEGQNVTLSCEQNLNHDAMYWYRQDPGQGLRLIYYSQIVNDFQKGDIAEGYSVSREKKESFPLTVTSAQKNPTAFYLCASSAGTGGKLFFGSGTQLSVL.